Below, 31 T cell receptor beta chains from the same sample are listed, as sequenced in a study of tumor and adjacent non-tumor tissue in lung cancer. A modified ARM-PCR protocol with three rounds of nested PCR amplified TCRbeta. TCRdb itself ran the multiplex PCR reads through MiXCR, one entry per CDR3 protein. The repertoire includes about 77,000 distinct CDR3 sequences, less than 85% of them detected once, and 40% sits in the top ten. RNA was extracted from bulk tissue without any cell sorting. The normal lung tissue was taken more than 3 cm from the tumor edge. The sample taken for sequencing was distant non-tumor lung tissue. These receptors all come from a man aged 65-85 years with non-small cell lung cancer.

By sample share, this clonotype is medium-sized (0.01 to 0.1%). The chain couples TRBV29-1 to TRBJ2-4, with a possible D match to TRBD1 (5 bases). Per the germline V gene, CDR1 is SQVTM and CDR2 is ANQGSEA. V was cut by 7 bases and J by 3 bases, with 16 bases left in between. This CDR3 has 14 residues. In DNA form, the CDR3 reads TGCAGCGGGACGCGCGGACAAGGCAAAAACATTCAGTACTTC. Translating gives CSGTRGQGKNIQYF.

With regard to this clonotype: The conserved phenylalanine or tryptophan normally closing the CDR3 is absent here, so this likely arose from a read error. The chain uses TRBV12-3 or TRBV12-4 and TRBJ2-7, with 11 bases aligning to TRBD2. The CDR3 sequence is 15 residues long. V was pared by 6 bases and J by 2 bases, with 6 bases of the junction left unmatched. In DNA form, the CDR3 reads TGTGCCAGCAGCTCTACTAGCGGGAGAACCTACGAGCAGTACCTC. Amino acids: CASSSTSGRTYEQYL.

This clonotype was seen just once. Germline and junction disagree at one end, which may indicate a read error. The J gene is TRBJ2-2, the V gene TRBV10-2; maybe TRBD2 (6 bases). Per the germline V gene, CDR1 is WSHSY and CDR2 is SAAADI. There are 11 residues in the CDR3. The CDR3 DNA sequence: TGCGCCAGCAGTGACGCCGGGGGGCTGTTTTTT. Translating it yields CASSDAGGLFF.

In its sample, this clonotype was seen many times. The DNA of the CDR3 is TGCGCCAGCAGCCAAGACAGGCGACCTTACTTCAACTATGGCTACACCTTC. Its protein product is CASSQDRRPYFNYGYTF. The rearrangement uses TRBV4-3 and TRBJ1-2; D is ambiguous. V lost 0 bases, J lost 2 bases, and 16 bases lay in between. CDR3 size: 17 residues. Per germline, CDR1 LGHNA and CDR2 YSLEER.

As concerns this clonotype: Here the CDR3 omits its conserved ending phenylalanine or tryptophan, so a read error is the likely source. No DNA is shown, since the ends of the CDR3 on it are uncertain; the CDR3 is the one TCRdb lists. The J gene is TRBJ2-5, the V gene TRBV29-1. Ends included, the CDR3 has 13 residues. From germline, CDR1 is SQVTM and CDR2 ANQGSEA. CDR3: CNVADRFQETHYL.

The V and J genes are TRBV28 and TRBJ2-1, with D perhaps TRBD1 (6 bases). CDR3 length equals 15 residues. Per germline, CDR1 MDHEN and CDR2 SYDVKM. Deletions cut 6 bases from V and 9 bases from J, with 21 bases between. In DNA, the CDR3 is TGTGCCAGCAGCGGACAGAACGCCGCTCGGGTTGAGCAGTTCTTC. It yields the protein CASSGQNAARVEQFF.

This clonotype was recorded many times. V and J are TRBV5-4 and TRBJ2-3; TRBD2 is a possible D gene (6 bases). There are 12 residues in the CDR3. Trimming removed 1 base from V and 6 bases from J, with 6 bases in between. Germline CDR1 is SGHNT and CDR2 is YYREEE (reference sequence). The CDR3 bases are TGTGCCAGCAGCTTGACTAGCGATACGCAGTATTTT. It specifies CASSLTSDTQYF. The whole variable domain, filled in from reference TRBV5-4 and TRBJ2-3, reads ETGVTQSPTHLIKTRGQQVTLRCSSQSGHNTVSWYQQALGQGPQFIFQYYREEENGRGNFPPRFSGLQFPNYSSELNVNALELDDSALYLCASSLTSDTQYFGPGTRLTVL.

Concerning this clonotype: A read error may explain this, as a much larger clone is one base away. The CDR3 loop is CASSQGRITHTQYF. DNA for the CDR3: TGCGCCAGCAGCCAGGGGAGAATCACACATACGCAGTATTTT. The chain uses TRBV4-1 and TRBJ2-3, with D maybe TRBD2 (5 bases). Germline assignment: CDR1 MGHRA and CDR2 YSYEKL. This CDR3 spans 14 amino acids.

Of note for this clonotype: One junction end disagrees with the germline gene, perhaps due to a read error. V is TRBV5-5 and J is TRBJ1-2; D uncertain. CDR1 and CDR2 (germline): SGHKS, YYEKEE (reference sequence). The length of the CDR3 is 13 residues. CDR3 amino acids: CAGSMDLNYDYTF. CDR3 nucleotides: TGTGCCGGCAGCATGGACCTTAACTATGACTACACCTTC. Full variable domain (remainder filled in from reference TRBV5-5 and TRBJ1-2): DAGVTQSPTHLIKTRGQQVTLRCSPISGHKSVSWYQQVLGQGPQFIFQYYEKEERGRGNFPDRFSARQFPNYSSELNVNALLLGDSALYLCAGSMDLNYDYTFGSGTRLTVV.

The V call is TRBV7-3, the J call TRBJ2-1, with D maybe TRBD1 (6 bases). V lost 8 bases, J lost 6 bases, and 17 bases lay in between. The CDR3 sequence is 14 residues long. Germline V lookup: CDR1 SGHTA, CDR2 FQGTGA. The CDR3 nucleotides are TGTGCCAGCGGGGGCGGCAGTATTGGCAATGAGCAGTTCTTC. This encodes CASGGGSIGNEQFF.

As concerns this clonotype: A read error is likely, as this CDR3 ends without the conserved phenylalanine or tryptophan. The chain has TRBV5-6 and TRBJ2-1; 7 nucleotides agree with TRBD1. The germline gives CDR1 SGHDT, CDR2 YYEEEE. The CDR3 spans 17 residues. As DNA, the CDR3 is TGTGTCAGCAGCTTGGGGTTGAGTAGCAGGGGGAGAAGTGAGCAGTTCCTC. Amino acid sequence: CVSSLGLSSRGRSEQFL.

Regarding this clonotype: A junction end diverges from the germline sequence, so it may reflect a read error. This chain links TRBV11-2 with TRBJ2-2; 7 bases agree with TRBD1. This CDR3 comprises 16 residues. Germline CDR1 reads SGHAT; CDR2 reads FQNNGV. This CDR3 reads CAGSLVDTGVAGELLF. The CDR3 coding sequence is TGTGCCGGTAGCTTAGTGGACACAGGGGTTGCCGGGGAGCTGTTATTT.

As to this clonotype: This likely comes from a read error, as the CDR3 has no conserved phenylalanine or tryptophan at its end. The limits of the CDR3 on the DNA are not certain, so only TCRdb's listed CDR3 is given. This rearrangement joins TRBV11-2 to TRBJ2-5; TRBD1 is the table's D call, not checked against the DNA. The CDR3 extends over 15 residues, inclusive of both ends. CDR1 SGHAT and CDR2 FQNNGV come from the germline V gene. This CDR3 is CTSSPGTVGQETQCL.

As for this clonotype: A much bigger clone sits one base away, suggesting this may be a read error. The V and J genes are TRBV7-8 and TRBJ2-4, with unresolved D. CDR1 SGHVS and CDR2 FQNEAQ come from the germline V gene. The length of the CDR3 is 15 residues. Trimming left V 5 bases short and J 6 bases short, with 17 bases between. Here the CDR3 reads CASSPRRVSINIQYF. The DNA of the CDR3 is TGTGCCAGCAGCCCCCGAAGGGTTTCCATAAACATTCAGTACTTC.

About this clonotype itself: One junction end does not reproduce the germline sequence, and a read error may be involved. The chain employs TRBV12-3 or TRBV12-4 and TRBJ2-2; D is possibly TRBD2 (5 bases). This CDR3 comprises 15 residues. CDR3 loop: CDSSPQHGNAGEPFF. In nucleotides, the CDR3 is TGTGACAGCAGTCCCCAGCATGGGAACGCCGGGGAGCCGTTTTTT.

Concerning this clonotype: A junction end diverges from the germline sequence, so it may reflect a read error. The chain has TRBV4-2 and TRBJ2-3; 8 bases align to TRBD2. From germline, CDR1 is LGHNA and CDR2 YNFKEQ. This CDR3 contains 16 residues. Here the CDR3 DNA reads TGTGTCAGCAGCCAAGGGGCCGGACTAGCCACAGATACACAGTATTTT. Its translation is CVSSQGAGLATDTQYF.

V is TRBV2 and J is TRBJ2-6, with 8 bases lining up with TRBD1. The CDR3 is 16 amino acids. The germline V gene has CDR1 SNHLY and CDR2 FYNNEI. V was clipped by 11 bases and J by 16 bases; unmatched bases: 25. CDR3 nucleotides: TGTGCCGCGGCCGGGACAGGAGTCTCTGGGGCCAACATACTGACTTTC. It yields the protein CAAAGTGVSGANILTF. Full variable domain (rest looked up from reference TRBV2 and TRBJ2-6): EPEVTQTPSHQVTQMGQEVILRCVPISNHLYFYWYRQILGQKVEFLVSFYNNEISEKSEIFDDQFSVERPDGSNFTLKIRSTKLEDSAMYFCAAAGTGVSGANILTFGAGSRLTVL.

Worth noting for this clonotype: Germline is not matched at one junction end, which may reflect a read error. The chain couples TRBV6-5 to TRBJ2-7; D tentatively fits TRBD1 or TRBD2 (6 bases each). The CDR3 is 16 amino acids. CDR1 is MNHEY, CDR2 SVGAGI, per germline. The CDR3 DNA is TGTGCCAGCAGTTCGCCGGCGTCTGGGGGGCCCTACGAACAGTACTTC. Amino acid sequence: CASSSPASGGPYEQYF.

This clonotype has only one observation. One junction end disagrees with the germline gene, perhaps due to a read error. The rearrangement links TRBV4-3 to TRBJ2-3; D uncertain. The germline V gene encodes CDR1 LGHNA and CDR2 YSLEER. The CDR3 sequence is 13 residues long. CDR3 DNA sequence: TGCACCAGCAGCCAAAAGCCTGGGATGGCGGAGTATTTT. Translated: CTSSQKPGMAEYF.

This clonotype was seen more than once but under ten times. This may come from a read error, since a much larger clone is one base off. The chain is built from TRBV4-1 and TRBJ2-1; possibly TRBD2 for D (5 bases). Germline loops: CDR1 MGHRA, CDR2 YSYEKL. CDR3 size: 15 residues. CDR3 protein: CASNQEVPGKREQFF. CDR3 sequence (DNA): TGCGCCAGCAACCAAGAGGTTCCGGGGAAACGTGAGCAGTTCTTC.

As to this clonotype: The junction differs from germline at one of its ends, possibly a read error. This sequence joins TRBV29-1 and TRBJ2-1; D perhaps matches TRBD1 (6 bases). Germline V gives CDR1 SQVTM, CDR2 ANQGSEA. This CDR3 is built from 13 residues. CDR3 amino acids: CSVEDWIGGKQFF. DNA of the CDR3: TGCAGCGTTGAAGATTGGATAGGGGGTAAGCAATTCTTC.

The count of this clonotype is one. The final CDR3 position lacks the conserved phenylalanine or tryptophan, pointing to a likely read error. The DNA of the CDR3 is TGCAGTGCCACCGCTCCAACAGAGAGGGTAGCTGAAGCTTTCCTT. This encodes CSATAPTERVAEAFL. This chain joins TRBV20-1 and TRBJ1-1, with D unclear. The CDR3 is made up of 15 amino acids. Germline V CDR1 and CDR2: DFQATT, SNEGSKA (reference sequence). V lost 6 bases and J 6 bases, leaving 23 bases between the germline ends.

In the case of this clonotype: A junction boundary mismatches the germline segment, possibly from a read error. This chain connects TRBV11-2 to TRBJ1-1; no reliable D call. Germline assignment: CDR1 SGHAT and CDR2 FQNNGV. The CDR3 covers 15 residues. CDR3 region: CASSFDKSRNNEAFF. CDR3 in DNA: TGTGCCAGCAGCTTCGACAAATCAAGGAACAATGAAGCTTTCTTT.

On this clonotype: The junction shows a germline mismatch at one end, possibly a read error. The V and J genes are TRBV6-5 and TRBJ1-2; a possible D gene is TRBD1 (5 bases). Germline-derived CDR1 and CDR2 are MNHEY and SVGAGI. The CDR3 extends over 12 amino acids. The chain's CDR3 is CASWGGGYGYSF. The CDR3 DNA is TGTGCCAGCTGGGGGGGTGGCTATGGCTACTCATTC.

V gene TRBV29-1 combines with J gene TRBJ2-7; tentatively, D is TRBD2 (6 bases). Germline CDR1 and CDR2: SQVTM and ANQGSEA. This CDR3 has 9 amino acids. Trimming shortened V by 8 bases and J by 7 bases, and 9 bases separated the two germline ends. The CDR3 bases are TGCAGCACCGGGAGAGAGCAGTACTTC. This translates into CSTGREQYF.

With respect to this clonotype: Given the absence of the conserved phenylalanine or tryptophan at the CDR3 end, a read error is likely. This chain uses TRBV6-2 or TRBV6-3 with TRBJ2-2; the match to TRBD1 covers 10 bases. The CDR3 totals 15 residues. With V trimmed by 5 bases and J by 5 bases, 5 bases remained unmatched. Germline V gives CDR1 MNHEY, CDR2 SVGEGT. CDR3 DNA: TGTGCCAGCAGTCCAGGGACAGGGGAGACCGGGGAGCTGTTTATT. This gives the protein CASSPGTGETGELFI.

This clonotype came up once. The junction does not match germline at one end; this may be a read error. This chain uses TRBV6-6 with TRBJ2-3; D unresolved. Germline V gene lookup returns CDR1 MNHNY and CDR2 SVGAGI (reference sequence). There are 14 residues in the CDR3. The DNA for the CDR3 is TGTGCCAGCAGCGTACGTAGTGAGGCAGATACGCAATATTTT. This sequence encodes CASSVRSEADTQYF.

The chain recombines TRBV11-2 with TRBJ1-1; D uncertain. The CDR3 spans 13 residues. Between the trimmed V and J ends, which lost 9 bases and 1 base, there was a span of 12 bases. Germline V gene lookup returns CDR1 SGHAT and CDR2 FQNNGV. CDR3 DNA: TGTGCCAGTAACCCCCAGGCGAACACTGAAGCTTTCTTT. Its translation: CASNPQANTEAFF.

A few counts support this clonotype. Given a much more abundant clone one base away, this may be a read error. The V and J genes are TRBV6-1 and TRBJ2-7, with no clear D. The CDR3 spans 12 residues. V was cut by 3 bases and J by 2 bases, with 5 bases left in between. Germline assignment: CDR1 MNHNS and CDR2 SASEGT. The CDR3 spells CASSEGTYEQYF. CDR3 bases: TGTGCCAGCAGTGAGGGTACCTACGAGCAGTACTTC.

The chain joins TRBV11-1 to TRBJ1-2, with D tentatively TRBD1 (5 bases). The CDR3 spans 12 residues. CDR1 SGHAT and CDR2 FQDESV come from the germline V gene (reference sequence). The CDR3 DNA reads TGTGTCTGCAGCTTATACAGGTATGGCTACACCTTC. It encodes CVCSLYRYGYTF.

In the case of this clonotype: The junction departs from germline at one end; a sequencing error may be responsible. V and J are TRBV5-6 and TRBJ2-5; 8 bases are a match to TRBD1. The CDR3 has 16 amino acids. Germline V lookup: CDR1 SGHDT, CDR2 YYEEEE. The DNA of the CDR3 is TGTCCCAGCAGCCTGAACGGACAGGGACCTCGGGGGACCCAGTACTTC. Protein: CPSSLNGQGPRGTQYF.